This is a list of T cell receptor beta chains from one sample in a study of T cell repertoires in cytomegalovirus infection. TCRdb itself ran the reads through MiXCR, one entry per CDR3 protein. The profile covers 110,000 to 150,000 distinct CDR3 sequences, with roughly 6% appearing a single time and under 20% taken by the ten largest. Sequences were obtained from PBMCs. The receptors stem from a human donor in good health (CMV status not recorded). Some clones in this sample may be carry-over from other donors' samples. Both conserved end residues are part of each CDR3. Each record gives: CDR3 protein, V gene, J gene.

CASTLQRGSTDTQYF	TRBV7-3	TRBJ2-3
CASSAQVPTSYGYTF	TRBV7-2	TRBJ1-2
CASSRRGPGANVLTF	TRBV7-2	TRBJ2-6
CASSPETGAGDTQYF	TRBV5-1	TRBJ2-3
CASSSYRERFDEQYF	TRBV28	TRBJ2-7
CALGGAGTDTQYF	TRBV28	TRBJ2-3
CASSSGITGELFF	TRBV7-3	TRBJ2-2
CASSPGGYRETQYF	TRBV18	TRBJ2-5
CASSAQGRANEKLFF	TRBV7-2	TRBJ1-4
CASSVYRGGDEKLFF	TRBV12-3/TRBV12-4	TRBJ1-4
CASSLVTGPTEAFF	TRBV7-2	TRBJ1-1